The next 25 T cell receptor beta chains were all read from a single sample in a study of metastatic and nonmetastatic thyroid tumors. Via MiXCR, TCRdb re-called the PCR reads. The sample has about 20,000 clones, 15% to 19% seen once; the top ten hold around 36%. There were no patients who had received any treatment before thyroid surgery. The sample was blood. The receptor set was obtained from a female donor with papillary thyroid cancer or a benign thyroid nodule (not recorded which). Some clones in this sample may be carry-over from other donors' samples.

This sequence joins TRBV3-1 and TRBJ2-7, with D perhaps matching TRBD1 (6 bases). The V end was cut by 4 bases, the J end by 7 bases, with 26 bases between. Germline V gene lookup returns CDR1 LGHDT and CDR2 YNNKEL (reference sequence). This CDR3 is 17 amino acids long. CDR3 loop: CASSPTFPGHTLYEQYF. CDR3 nucleotide sequence: TGTGCCAGCAGCCCGACTTTCCCGGGACACACACTCTATGAGCAGTACTTC.

There are many counts of this clone. The chain combines TRBV3-1 with TRBJ2-7; TRBD1 agrees at 7 bases. Germline V lookup: CDR1 LGHDT, CDR2 YNNKEL (reference sequence). The V segment lost 3 bases and the J segment 0 bases; nucleotides outside the gene matches: 5. The CDR3 has 15 residues. The CDR3 bases are TGTGCCAGCAGCCAGGGACAGCGGACCTCCTACGAGCAGTACTTC. It is translated as CASSQGQRTSYEQYF.

Ten or more counts support this clone. J is TRBJ1-1 and V is TRBV30, with unresolved D. Germline V gives CDR1 GTSNPN, CDR2 SVGIG (reference sequence). The length of the CDR3 is 14 residues. Trimming stripped 2 bases from V and 0 bases from J, with 10 bases between. The CDR3 here is CAWSSPRMNTEAFF. The CDR3 bases are TGTGCCTGGAGTTCCCCCAGGATGAACACTGAAGCTTTCTTT. The full variable domain, its missing parts supplied by reference TRBV30 and TRBJ1-1, is SQTIHQWPATLVQPVGSPLSLECTVEGTSNPNLYWYRQAAGRGLQLLFYSVGIGQISSEVPQNLSASRPQDRQFILSSKKLLLSDSGFYLCAWSSPRMNTEAFFGQGTRLTVV.

The CDR3 DNA sequence: TGCAGTGCTAGTGAACCGGGACAGGAGATCTCTGGGGCCAACGTCCTGACTTTC. It specifies CSASEPGQEISGANVLTF. The rearrangement joins TRBV20-1 to TRBJ2-6; 8 bases agree with TRBD1. The V and J ends lost 3 bases and 0 bases, in that order; junction bases with no gene match: 10. Germline V lookup: CDR1 DFQATT, CDR2 SNEGSKA (reference sequence). The CDR3 spans 18 residues.

Many counts were recorded for this clone. The sample contains more than one DNA sequence encoding this CDR3. This CDR3 reads CASSLLAGGGTGELFF. The CDR3 DNA is TGTGCCAGCAGCTTACTGGCAGGGGGGGGCACCGGGGAGCTGTTTTTT. The chain combines TRBV11-2 with TRBJ2-2; D assignment may be TRBD1 or TRBD2 (7 bases each). Trimming stripped 2 bases from V and 4 bases from J, with 14 bases between. Germline V CDR1 and CDR2: SGHAT, FQNNGV. CDR3 length: 16 residues.

This clone was found many times. V usage is TRBV5-1 and J usage is TRBJ2-5; perhaps TRBD2 as D (6 bases). Germline V gene lookup returns CDR1 SGHRS and CDR2 YFSETQ. V lost 3 bases and J lost 8, with 11 bases in between. There are 12 residues in the CDR3. The chain's CDR3 is CASSSTRDTQYF. In DNA, the CDR3 is TGCGCCAGCAGCTCAACGCGGGACACCCAGTACTTC. The complete variable domain, with remaining parts taken from reference TRBV5-1 and TRBJ2-5, reads KAGVTQTPRYLIKTRGQQVTLSCSPISGHRSVSWYQQTPGQGLQFLFEYFSETQRNKGNFPGRFSGRQFSNSRSEMNVSTLELGDSALYLCASSSTRDTQYFGPGTRLLVL.

With respect to this clone: A much larger clone sits a single nucleotide away, making a read error possible. Within the sample, other DNA sequences also encode this same CDR3. This chain uses TRBV2 with TRBJ1-4; 8 bases line up with TRBD1. With V trimmed by 6 bases and J by 8 bases, 2 bases remained unmatched. The CDR3 runs to 12 residues. The germline gives CDR1 SNHLY, CDR2 FYNNEI. CDR3 region: CASRDRAEKLFF. The CDR3, as DNA: TGTGCCAGCAGGGACAGGGCCGAAAAACTGTTTTTT. Using reference TRBV2 and TRBJ1-4 for the parts outside the CDR3, the full variable domain is EPEVTQTPSHQVTQMGQEVILRCVPISNHLYFYWYRQILGQKVEFLVSFYNNEISEKSEIFDDQFSVERPDGSNFTLKIRSTKLEDSAMYFCASRDRAEKLFFGSGTQLSVL.

This clone has ten or more counts. This chain connects TRBV7-2 to TRBJ2-3; the match to TRBD2 covers 7 bases. CDR1 and CDR2 from the germline V gene are SGHTA and FQGNSA. The length of the CDR3 is 14 residues. After removal of 2 bases from V and 4 bases from J, the junction contained 3 bases not matched to a gene. The CDR3 is CASSLSLAADTQYF. CDR3 bases: TGTGCCAGCAGCTTATCGCTAGCGGCAGATACGCAGTATTTT.

The sample holds many counts of this clone. The chain is built from TRBV12-3 or TRBV12-4 and TRBJ2-1; 10 bases are shared with TRBD2. This CDR3 comprises 16 residues. Unmatched junction bases numbered 10, after V lost 6 bases and J lost 5 bases. The chain's CDR3 is CASRDYSGRSNNEQFF. As DNA, the CDR3 is TGTGCCAGCAGAGACTATAGCGGGAGGTCAAACAATGAGCAGTTCTTC.

This clone was detected only a few times. A read error may explain this, as a much larger clone is one base away. The chain recombines TRBV7-2 with TRBJ1-4; TRBD1 aligns across 9 bases. This CDR3 has 14 amino acids. The germline V gene encodes CDR1 SGHTA and CDR2 FQGNSA. V trimming: 7 bases; J trimming: 6 bases; junction bases outside the gene matches: 6. In DNA, the CDR3 is TGTGCCAGCATCCTTGACAGGGGGGATGAAAAACTGTTTTTT. Protein product: CASILDRGDEKLFF.

This clone was seen many times. The chain has TRBV5-4 and TRBJ2-7, with 9 bases that match TRBD2. CDR1 is SGHNT, CDR2 YYREEE, per germline (reference sequence). The CDR3 sequence is 16 residues long. Trimming removed 4 bases from V and 4 bases from J; junction bases left unmatched: 12. The DNA for the CDR3 is TGTGCCAGCAGCACCCTGACCCTAGCGGGACTATACGAGCAGTACTTC. This sequence encodes CASSTLTLAGLYEQYF. Supplemented by reference TRBV5-4 and TRBJ2-7, the full variable domain reads ETGVTQSPTHLIKTRGQQVTLRCSSQSGHNTVSWYQQALGQGPQFIFQYYREEENGRGNFPPRFSGLQFPNYSSELNVNALELDDSALYLCASSTLTLAGLYEQYFGPGTRLTVT.

This clone was seen many times. The chain has TRBV12-3 or TRBV12-4 and TRBJ1-1; the D is unclear. This CDR3 comprises 15 residues. The germline V and J ends were trimmed by 6 bases and 1 base, with 15 bases remaining between them. CDR3 amino acids: CASRYRGGQNTEAFF. In DNA, the CDR3 is TGTGCCAGCAGGTACCGTGGAGGGCAGAACACTGAAGCTTTCTTT.

This clone appeared many times. The V gene is TRBV7-3, the J gene TRBJ2-6; D is unresolved. The V gene's germline CDR1 is SGHTA and CDR2 FQGTGA. The CDR3 loop spans 17 amino acids. The V gene lost 5 bases and the J gene lost 0 bases, with 14 bases spanning the gap. The DNA of the CDR3 is TGTGCCAGCAGCCCTATGCTAGTGGGCTCTGGGGCCAACGTCCTGACTTTC. Its translation: CASSPMLVGSGANVLTF. The variable domain in full, completed from reference TRBV7-3 and TRBJ2-6, reads GAGVSQTPSNKVTEKGKYVELRCDPISGHTALYWYRQSLGQGPEFLIYFQGTGAADDSGLPNDRFFAVRPEGSVSTLKIQRTERGDSAVYLCASSPMLVGSGANVLTFGAGSRLTVL.

The chain uses TRBV27 and TRBJ2-7, with TRBD2 matching over 10 bases. Trimming cost V 1 base and J 3 bases; bases outside gene matches: 6. Per the germline V gene, CDR1 is MNHEY and CDR2 is SMNVEV (reference sequence). The CDR3 loop spans 16 amino acids. The CDR3 coding sequence is TGTGCCAGCAGTTTATACGCTAGCGGGAGTATCTACGAGCAGTACTTC. This translates into CASSLYASGSIYEQYF.

In its sample, this clone was seen many times. The CDR3 DNA reads as TGTGCCAGCAGGCAGACTAGCCTGAACACCGGGGAGCTGTTTTTT. Amino acids: CASRQTSLNTGELFF. This chain links TRBV6-1 with TRBJ2-2; 7 bases align to TRBD2. V gave up 6 bases and J gave up 1 base; unmatched junction bases: 5. The length of the CDR3 is 15 residues. Germline V lookup: CDR1 MNHNS, CDR2 SASEGT.

This clone has at least ten counts. The V gene is TRBV20-1, the J gene TRBJ2-5, with TRBD2 as a possible D gene (5 bases). V was trimmed by 2 bases and J by 2 bases, leaving 12 bases between them. The CDR3 loop spans 14 amino acids. Germline V gives CDR1 DFQATT, CDR2 SNEGSKA (reference sequence). The CDR3 nucleotides read TGCAGTGCTAGACTTACTAGTGTTCAAGAGACCCAGTACTTC. Protein sequence: CSARLTSVQETQYF.

This clone has a count of ten or more. The chain uses TRBV5-8 and TRBJ1-6; no firm D call. The CDR3 runs to 16 residues. Trimming removed 0 bases at V and 6 bases at J, with 13 bases between. Germline V gene data show CDR1 as SGHTS and CDR2 as YDEGEE. CDR3 residues: CASSLGPVTFNSPLHF. CDR3 nucleotides: TGTGCCAGCAGCTTGGGTCCAGTGACCTTTAATTCACCCCTCCACTTT.

The rearrangement joins TRBV5-5 to TRBJ2-1; D possibly uses TRBD1 or TRBD2 (6 bases each). CDR3 length: 14 residues. The germline V and J ends were trimmed by 5 bases and 7 bases, with 16 bases remaining between them. From germline, CDR1 is SGHKS and CDR2 YYEKEE (reference sequence). CDR3 sequence: CASSEGGEGNEQFF. CDR3 nucleotide sequence: TGTGCCAGCAGTGAGGGGGGCGAGGGTAATGAGCAGTTCTTC.

This clone was counted ten times or more. The genes are TRBV7-8 and TRBJ1-6; perhaps TRBD1 as D (5 bases). Trimming pared 0 bases from V and 5 bases from J, leaving 8 bases between. Germline V gene sequence: CDR1 SGHVS, CDR2 FQNEAQ. The CDR3 is 15 amino acids. The CDR3 nucleotides are TGTGCCAGCAGCTTAGCCCAGGGCCATAATTCACCCCTCCACTTT. Protein sequence: CASSLAQGHNSPLHF.

The chain has TRBV11-2 and TRBJ2-7; the match to TRBD2 covers 10 bases. Germline assignment: CDR1 SGHAT and CDR2 FQNNGV. With V trimmed by 1 base and J by 4 bases, 1 base remained unmatched. The CDR3 loop spans 14 amino acids. As DNA, the CDR3 is TGTGCCAGCAGCTTAGGGACTAGCGGTTACGAGCAGTACTTC. This codes for CASSLGTSGYEQYF. The full variable domain, its missing parts supplied by reference TRBV11-2 and TRBJ2-7, is EAGVAQSPRYKIIEKRQSVAFWCNPISGHATLYWYQQILGQGPKLLIQFQNNGVVDDSQLPKDRFSAERLKGVDSTLKIQPAKLEDSAVYLCASSLGTSGYEQYFGPGTRLTVT.

This clone was seen only once. J is TRBJ1-1 and V is TRBV5-1, with TRBD1 matching over 9 bases. The CDR3 has 15 residues. Trimming took 3 bases from V and 6 from J; bases not matched to a gene: 9. Germline CDR1 and CDR2: SGHRS and YFSETQ. The CDR3 is CASSSAGTGMPEAFF. The CDR3 DNA is TGCGCCAGCAGCTCGGCCGGGACAGGGATGCCTGAAGCTTTCTTT.

Ten or more counts support this clone. J is TRBJ2-2 and V is TRBV7-2; D is unclear. The CDR3 is 13 residues long. Germline V lookup: CDR1 SGHTA, CDR2 FQGNSA. V was trimmed by 2 bases and J by 4 bases, leaving 5 bases between them. The DNA for the CDR3 is TGTGCCAGCAGCTTATGGGTCACCGGGGAGCTGTTTTTT. Its protein product is CASSLWVTGELFF.

V usage is TRBV30 and J usage is TRBJ2-7; D gene unclear. Germline V CDR1 and CDR2: GTSNPN, SVGIG (reference sequence). V dropped 2 bases and J dropped 6 bases, with 11 bases sitting between them. The CDR3 is made up of 12 amino acids. The CDR3 spells CAWSPQGREQYF. The CDR3 region has the DNA TGTGCCTGGAGTCCTCAAGGTCGCGAGCAGTACTTC.

The V call is TRBV7-8, the J call TRBJ1-2; 9 bases align to TRBD1. Trimming cost V 3 bases and J 14 bases; bases outside gene matches: 19. In germline, CDR1 is SGHVS, CDR2 FQNEAQ. This CDR3 has 16 residues. CDR3 coding DNA: TGTGCCAGCAGCTTTAGGGTACAGGGGGCAGTGGAGGGCGAGACCTTC. This sequence encodes CASSFRVQGAVEGETF.

At least ten counts were recorded for this clone. This sequence joins TRBV27 and TRBJ1-1; no firm D call. The CDR3 contains 14 residues. Germline CDR1 and CDR2: MNHEY and SMNVEV (reference sequence). With 4 bases removed from V and 1 base from J, the gap between germline ends came to 10 bases. The CDR3, as DNA: TGTGCCAGCAGTTCTTCAGTCGGGAACACTGAAGCTTTCTTT. Protein sequence: CASSSSVGNTEAFF.